This passage covers 28 T cell receptor beta chains from one sample sequenced in a study of lymphopenia after photon versus proton radiotherapy. Clones were sequenced by immunoSEQ multiplex PCR, and TCRdb holds only the in-frame ones, with some missing. Of fewer than 4,000 clones listed, roughly two thirds are singletons. The starting material was peripheral blood, obtained from a patient treated with proton-based radiotherapy. These receptors were obtained from a man older than 75 with esophageal cancer.

The V call is TRBV19, the J call TRBJ2-5; D is possibly TRBD1 (6 bases). Matching the DNA end better, TRBJ2-7 makes the J call doubtful. The germline V gene has CDR1 LNHDA and CDR2 SQIVND (reference sequence). This CDR3 has 13 residues. CDR3 protein: CASSWAGDHEQYF. CDR3 nucleotide sequence: TGTGCCAGTAGCTGGGCAGGGGACCACGAGCAGTACTTC.

The chain links TRBV7-9 to TRBJ2-7; D tentatively fits TRBD1 or TRBD2 (5 bases each). Germline-derived CDR1 and CDR2 are SEHNR and FQNEAQ (reference sequence). V lost 5 bases to trimming and J lost 2 bases, with 13 bases between them. The CDR3 consists of 14 residues. CDR3 protein: CASSRDPTAYEQYF. The CDR3 nucleotides are TGTGCCAGCAGCCGGGACCCCACGGCCTACGAGCAGTACTTC.

This clone was seen only once. This chain joins TRBV7-9 and TRBJ2-2; D call uncertain. Germline V gene sequence: CDR1 SEHNR, CDR2 FQNEAQ (reference sequence). V gave up 8 bases and J gave up 10 bases, with 11 bases separating them. The CDR3 runs 11 residues. The CDR3 loop reads CASGHREELFF. The CDR3 DNA is TGTGCCAGCGGGCATCGCGAGGAGCTGTTTTTT.

The V gene is TRBV5-1, the J gene TRBJ2-7, with 7 bases matching TRBD1. Per germline, CDR1 SGHRS and CDR2 YFSETQ. V was pared by 0 bases and J by 4 bases, with 10 bases of the junction left unmatched. This CDR3 spans 16 amino acids. CDR3 loop: CASSLVRAGGLYEQYF. CDR3 nucleotides: TGCGCCAGCAGCTTGGTTCGGGCAGGGGGTCTTTACGAGCAGTACTTC.

The chain carries TRBV6-6 and TRBJ1-4; D gene ambiguous. Trimming stripped 5 bases from V and 0 bases from J, with 7 bases between. The germline CDR1 and CDR2 sequences are MNHNY and SVGAGI (reference sequence). The CDR3 has 14 amino acids. The DNA of the CDR3 is TGTGCCAGCAGTCTTGTTGCAACTAATGAAAAACTGTTTTTT. Protein: CASSLVATNEKLFF.

This clone came up once. The V gene is TRBV5-4, the J gene TRBJ1-1; D is unclear. The length of the CDR3 is 13 residues. V lost 0 bases, J lost 1 base, and 4 bases lay in between. CDR1 SGHNT and CDR2 YYREEE come from the germline V gene (reference sequence). In nucleotides, the CDR3 is TGTGCCAGCAGCTTGGCTACGAACACTGAAGCTTTCTTT. Translation: CASSLATNTEAFF.

This sequence joins TRBV6-6 and TRBJ2-7; no clear D. CDR1 and CDR2 from the germline V gene are MNHNY and SVGAGI (reference sequence). This CDR3 has 13 residues. V gave up 5 bases and J gave up 0 bases, with 8 bases separating them. The CDR3 loop is CASSHLSSYEQYF. The CDR3 nucleotides read TGTGCCAGCAGTCATTTGAGCTCCTACGAGCAGTACTTC.

The chain is built from TRBV4-1 and TRBJ2-4, with TRBD2 matching over 7 bases. Per the germline V gene, CDR1 is MGHRA and CDR2 is YSYEKL. This CDR3 is built from 16 residues. V trimming: 0 bases; J trimming: 4 bases; junction bases outside the gene matches: 6. CDR3 in amino acids: CASSQEGISGKNIQYF. The CDR3 bases are TGCGCCAGCAGCCAAGAGGGAATTAGCGGGAAAAACATTCAGTACTTC.

The V gene is TRBV19, the J gene TRBJ2-5; D is unresolved. This CDR3 comprises 15 residues. Germline values: CDR1 LNHDA, CDR2 SQIVND (reference sequence). Trimming cost V 6 bases and J 5 bases, with 19 bases left between them. The CDR3 is CASRKVGFTRETQYF. CDR3 coding DNA: TGTGCCAGTAGAAAAGTCGGCTTCACTCGGGAGACCCAGTACTTC.

The rearrangement uses TRBV30 and TRBJ1-6, with TRBD1 matching 9 bases. The CDR3 has 14 residues. Unmatched junction bases numbered 5, after V lost 0 bases and J lost 11 bases. CDR1 is GTSNPN and CDR2 is SVGIG in the germline V gene (reference sequence). This CDR3 reads CAWSVGGQGTPLHF. The CDR3 nucleotides are TGTGCCTGGAGTGTAGGGGGACAGGGAACACCCCTCCACTTT.

The gene calls are TRBV19 and TRBJ2-1, with D possibly TRBD1 on 6 matching bases. The CDR3 loop spans 17 amino acids. Germline V gives CDR1 LNHDA, CDR2 SQIVND (reference sequence). Trimming removed 7 bases at V and 0 bases at J, with 19 bases between. CDR3 sequence reads: CASTQSRDISSYNEQFF. The CDR3 bases are TGTGCCAGTACCCAGTCCAGGGACATTAGCTCCTACAATGAGCAGTTCTTC. The whole variable domain, filled in from reference TRBV19 and TRBJ2-1, reads DGGITQSPKYLFRKEGQNVTLSCEQNLNHDAMYWYRQDPGQGLRLIYYSQIVNDFQKGDIAEGYSVSREKKESFPLTVTSAQKNPTAFYLCASTQSRDISSYNEQFFGPGTRLTVL.

Only a few counts were recorded for this clone. This chain connects TRBV11-2 to TRBJ1-1, with unresolved D. Germline CDR1 and CDR2: SGHAT and FQNNGV. V was trimmed by 2 bases and J by 4 bases, leaving 8 bases between them. This CDR3 is built from 13 residues. Written as DNA, the CDR3 is TGTGCCAGCAGCTTAAGAGGTTTCACTGAAGCTTTCTTT. Translation: CASSLRGFTEAFF. Drawing the rest from reference TRBV11-2 and TRBJ1-1, the complete variable domain is EAGVAQSPRYKIIEKRQSVAFWCNPISGHATLYWYQQILGQGPKLLIQFQNNGVVDDSQLPKDRFSAERLKGVDSTLKIQPAKLEDSAVYLCASSLRGFTEAFFGQGTRLTVV.

The chain has TRBV5-6 and TRBJ2-5; 10 nucleotides align to TRBD1. The CDR3 has 15 residues. After removal of 2 bases from V and 5 bases from J, the junction contained 6 bases not matched to a gene. The germline gives CDR1 SGHDT, CDR2 YYEEEE. The CDR3 reads CASSFGDRGWETQYF. The CDR3 region has the DNA TGTGCCAGCAGCTTCGGGGACAGGGGATGGGAGACCCAGTACTTC.

The V gene is TRBV5-1, the J gene TRBJ2-7; TRBD1 agrees at 11 bases. The germline V gene encodes CDR1 SGHRS and CDR2 YFSETQ. The trim removed 0 bases at V and 6 bases at J, leaving 5 bases unmatched. There are 15 residues in the CDR3. CDR3 in amino acids: CASSLAGQGVREQYF. CDR3 DNA: TGCGCCAGCAGCTTGGCGGGACAGGGGGTTCGCGAGCAGTACTTC.

This clone was counted a few times. This chain connects TRBV28 to TRBJ2-3; D is ambiguous. CDR1 and CDR2 (germline): MDHEN, SYDVKM. The CDR3 contains 13 residues. V lost 3 bases, J lost 7 bases, and 11 bases lay in between. CDR3: CASSLSSGNTQYF. The CDR3 DNA reads as TGTGCCAGCAGTTTGAGCTCGGGTAATACGCAGTATTTT.

The gene calls are TRBV6-6 and TRBJ2-5; the D gene is possibly TRBD2 (6 bases). Trimming took 6 bases from V and 4 from J, leaving 12 bases between them. CDR1 is MNHNY and CDR2 is SVGAGI in the germline V gene (reference sequence). The length of the CDR3 is 13 residues. The DNA for the CDR3 is TGTGCCAGCAGAGGCCCGGAGGGAGAGACCCAGTACTTC. Amino acid sequence: CASRGPEGETQYF.

This chain links TRBV7-3 with TRBJ2-5; D remains ambiguous. Germline CDR1 reads SGHTA; CDR2 reads FQGTGA. The CDR3 consists of 13 residues. The germline V and J ends were trimmed by 6 bases and 2 bases, with 10 bases remaining between them. CDR3 sequence: CASRRTGQETQYF. The CDR3 region has the DNA TGTGCCAGCAGACGGACCGGTCAAGAGACCCAGTACTTC. The whole variable domain, remainder taken from reference TRBV7-3 and TRBJ2-5, is GAGVSQTPSNKVTEKGKYVELRCDPISGHTALYWYRQSLGQGPEFLIYFQGTGAADDSGLPNDRFFAVRPEGSVSTLKIQRTERGDSAVYLCASRRTGQETQYFGPGTRLLVL.

In this sample, this clone is medium-sized. V usage is TRBV7-9 and J usage is TRBJ1-1; weak D call: TRBD1 (5 bases). The V end lost 1 base, the J end lost 1 base, and 10 bases lay between the germline ends. Germline CDR1 reads SEHNR; CDR2 reads FQNEAQ (reference sequence). The CDR3 contains 15 residues. DNA of the CDR3: TGTGCCAGCAGCTTAGATTTAACAGGGAACACTGAAGCTTTCTTT. It specifies CASSLDLTGNTEAFF. Based on the CDR3 plus reference TRBV7-9 and TRBJ1-1, the full variable domain is DTGVSQNPRHKITKRGQNVTFRCDPISEHNRLYWYRQTLGQGPEFLTYFQNEAQLEKSRLLSDRFSAERPKGSFSTLEIQRTEQGDSAMYLCASSLDLTGNTEAFFGQGTRLTVV.

This clone is judged medium-sized. The V gene is TRBV4-1, the J gene TRBJ2-4; D gene ambiguous. There are 14 residues in the CDR3. In germline, CDR1 is MGHRA, CDR2 YSYEKL. The ends were cut back, 3 bases at V and 0 bases at J, with 6 bases in the middle. The CDR3: CASSQGIAKNIQYF. CDR3 coding DNA: TGCGCCAGCAGCCAGGGGATAGCCAAAAACATTCAGTACTTC.

The chain couples TRBV5-4 to TRBJ2-5, with TRBD2 matching over 8 bases. With 4 bases clipped from V and 5 bases from J, the junction kept 7 bases outside the gene matches. In germline, CDR1 is SGHNT, CDR2 YYREEE (reference sequence). This CDR3 has 14 amino acids. The DNA for the CDR3 is TGTGCCAGCAGCCCCGGGGGGGCAGGGGAGACCCAGTACTTC. This sequence encodes CASSPGGAGETQYF.

The V call is TRBV9, the J call TRBJ2-1, with TRBD2 matching over 11 bases. The CDR3 has 17 amino acids. Trimming cost V 4 bases and J 4 bases; bases outside gene matches: 10. Germline-derived CDR1 and CDR2 are SGDLS and YYNGEE. The CDR3 region is CASSLRSGTSGYNEQFF. The CDR3 DNA reads TGTGCCAGCAGCTTACGATCCGGGACTAGCGGATACAATGAGCAGTTCTTC.

The chain couples TRBV11-3 to TRBJ2-7, with D hard to call. The CDR3 sequence is 13 residues long. Germline V gene lookup returns CDR1 SGHNT and CDR2 YENEEA. V gave up 3 bases and J gave up 3 bases, with 9 bases separating them. CDR3 sequence (DNA): TGTGCCAGCAGCTTTGGCCAATTCTACGAGCAGTACTTC. This encodes CASSFGQFYEQYF. The full variable domain, its missing parts supplied by reference TRBV11-3 and TRBJ2-7, is EAGVVQSPRYKIIEKKQPVAFWCNPISGHNTLYWYLQNLGQGPELLIRYENEEAVDDSQLPKDRFSAERLKGVDSTLKIQPAELGDSAVYLCASSFGQFYEQYFGPGTRLTVT.

V gene TRBV4-1 combines with J gene TRBJ1-1, with D unresolved. With 4 bases removed from V and 3 bases from J, the gap between germline ends came to 12 bases. Germline V lookup: CDR1 MGHRA, CDR2 YSYEKL. The CDR3 loop spans 14 amino acids. CDR3 protein: CASSRPLRDTEAFF. The CDR3 DNA reads TGCGCCAGCAGCCGGCCCTTGAGGGACACTGAAGCTTTCTTT.

The CDR3 is CASSLEVGEQYF. CDR3 nucleotide sequence: TGCGCCAGCAGCCTTGAAGTGGGCGAGCAGTACTTC. The rearrangement links TRBV4-1 to TRBJ2-7, with no clear D. The CDR3 extends over 12 amino acids. CDR1 is MGHRA and CDR2 is YSYEKL in the germline V gene. V lost 4 bases, J lost 6 bases, and 10 bases lay in between.

The J gene is TRBJ2-1, the V gene TRBV9; 15 bases match TRBD2. The germline V gene has CDR1 SGDLS and CDR2 YYNGEE. Trimming at V came to 5 bases and at J to 8 bases, leaving 11 bases not matched to a gene. CDR3 length: 17 residues. The CDR3 is CASSFDGLAGGPDEQFF. In DNA form, the CDR3 reads TGTGCCAGCAGTTTTGACGGACTAGCGGGAGGGCCTGATGAGCAGTTCTTC.

This chain uses TRBV5-8 with TRBJ1-5; TRBD1 matches 8 bases. V lost 3 bases and J lost 5; bases outside the gene matches: 7. Germline V gene sequence: CDR1 SGHTS, CDR2 YDEGEE. The CDR3 totals 15 residues. DNA of the CDR3: TGTGCCAGCAGCTACGAAGGGACAGGTTATCAGCCCCAGCATTTT. Protein product: CASSYEGTGYQPQHF. The full variable domain, its missing parts supplied by reference TRBV5-8 and TRBJ1-5, is EAGVTQSPTHLIKTRGQQATLRCSPISGHTSVYWYQQALGLGLQFLLWYDEGEERNRGNFPPRFSGRQFPNYSSELNVNALELEDSALYLCASSYEGTGYQPQHFGDGTRLSIL.

This clone was detected once. This is likely an artifact of a read error, given a far larger clone one base away. This chain uses TRBV4-1 with TRBJ2-7; TRBD2 agrees at 10 bases. Trimming took 0 bases from V and 7 from J; bases not matched to a gene: 9. Germline assignment: CDR1 MGHRA and CDR2 YSYEKL. The CDR3 is 16 amino acids. CDR3 nucleotides: TGCGCCAGCAGCCAAGAGGGGCTAGCGGGAGTCGATGAGCAGTACTTC. Protein sequence: CASSQEGLAGVDEQYF.

This clone was seen only once. The chain combines TRBV7-2 with TRBJ2-1; 7 bases are a match to TRBD2. Germline V gene data show CDR1 as SGHTA and CDR2 as FQGNSA. Unmatched junction bases numbered 10, after V lost 7 bases and J lost 4 bases. The CDR3 contains 15 residues. The CDR3 DNA reads as TGTGCCAGCAACCCCAGCGGGACGGAATACAATGAGCAGTTCTTC. Translation gives CASNPSGTEYNEQFF.